The 26 T cell receptor beta chains reported below all come from one sample, sequenced in a study of blood T cell repertoires in COVID-19. TCRdb's copy holds only in-frame clones and misses some; the assay was immunoSEQ multiplex PCR. This sample carries some 350,000 clones, 80% to 90% of them seen once, and the ten largest clones take roughly 1%. Sequenced sample: PBMCs or T cells enriched from blood (not recorded which). These receptors all come from a young man who had recovered from COVID-19.

The chain employs TRBV2 and TRBJ1-2; 12 bases align to TRBD1. The V gene end was trimmed by 6 bases and the J gene end by 4 bases; junction bases not matched to a gene: 9. CDR1 is SNHLY, CDR2 FYNNEI, per germline. This CDR3 has 16 amino acids. The chain's CDR3 is CASREGQGAVIYGYTF. The CDR3 region has the DNA TGTGCCAGCAGGGAGGGACAGGGGGCTGTCATCTATGGCTACACCTTC.

V is TRBV5-6 and J is TRBJ2-7, with a weak D call TRBD2 (6 bases). V was pared by 5 bases and J by 4 bases, with 13 bases between. Germline CDR1 is SGHDT and CDR2 is YYEEEE. This CDR3 contains 13 residues. The CDR3 sequence is CASRPKGRYEQYF. The CDR3, as DNA: TGTGCCAGCAGACCGAAAGGGAGGTACGAGCAGTACTTC.

The chain recombines TRBV7-3 with TRBJ2-2, with 7 bases identical to TRBD2. After removal of 2 bases from V and 5 bases from J, the junction contained 14 bases not matched to a gene. The CDR3 runs 18 residues. CDR1 and CDR2 (germline): SGHTA, FQGTGA. The CDR3 reads CASSLGRAVAGQTGELFF. The CDR3 DNA reads as TGTGCCAGCAGCTTAGGGAGAGCGGTAGCGGGTCAGACCGGGGAGCTGTTTTTT.

The rearrangement links TRBV4-1 to TRBJ1-2; unclear D gene. This CDR3 region has 13 residues. Germline V gives CDR1 MGHRA, CDR2 YSYEKL. The germline V and J ends were trimmed by 5 bases and 0 bases, with 7 bases remaining between them. This CDR3 reads CASSSDTNYGYTF. The CDR3 DNA is TGCGCCAGCAGCTCTGACACTAACTATGGCTACACCTTC.

This chain joins TRBV6-5 and TRBJ2-1; D unresolved. This CDR3 contains 10 residues. The germline V and J ends were trimmed by 8 bases and 9 bases, with 8 bases remaining between them. CDR1 is MNHEY and CDR2 is SVGAGI in the germline V gene. CDR3 sequence (DNA): TGTGCCAGCCGGGTCAGTGAGCAGTTCTTC. This encodes CASRVSEQFF.

The chain joins TRBV19 to TRBJ2-1; 12 bases agree with TRBD2. This CDR3 is 15 amino acids long. After removal of 6 bases from V and 6 bases from J, the junction contained 6 bases not matched to a gene. Germline assignment: CDR1 LNHDA and CDR2 SQIVND (reference sequence). Written as DNA, the CDR3 is TGTGCCAGTAGCAAGACTAGCGGGAGTTTCAATGAGCAGTTCTTC. Protein: CASSKTSGSFNEQFF.

The chain links TRBV28 to TRBJ2-1, with 8 bases aligning to TRBD2. The CDR3 covers 15 residues. Germline V gene lookup returns CDR1 MDHEN and CDR2 SYDVKM. V shed 7 bases, J shed 4 bases, and the junction held 9 bases outside the gene matches. The chain's CDR3 is CASKGPAGEYNEQFF. DNA for the CDR3: TGTGCCAGCAAGGGGCCAGCGGGGGAATACAATGAGCAGTTCTTC.

The chain links TRBV12-3 or TRBV12-4 to TRBJ1-1; a weak D match, TRBD1 (5 bases). CDR3 size: 11 residues. The V end lost 10 bases, the J end lost 12 bases, and 18 bases lay between the germline ends. The CDR3 protein is CATHIQGRPFF. CDR3 bases: TGTGCCACACATATCCAGGGCCGACCTTTCTTT.

The rearrangement joins TRBV18 to TRBJ1-3; D not certain. The germline V gene has CDR1 KGHSH and CDR2 LQKENI. The CDR3 has 16 residues. Trimming shortened V by 3 bases and J by 0 bases, and 12 bases separated the two germline ends. The chain's CDR3 is CASSPKTYYSGNTIYF. The CDR3 coding sequence is TGTGCCAGCTCACCTAAGACGTACTACTCTGGAAACACCATATATTTT.

The rearrangement joins TRBV19 to TRBJ2-2; D is unclear. Deletions cut 3 bases from V and 1 base from J, with 3 bases between. The CDR3 spans 13 residues. CDR1 is LNHDA, CDR2 SQIVND, per germline (reference sequence). CDR3 DNA: TGTGCCAGTAGTATCTTGAACACCGGGGAGCTGTTTTTT. Its protein product is CASSILNTGELFF.

The chain joins TRBV9 to TRBJ1-1, with 11 bases aligning to TRBD1. CDR3 length: 13 residues. The V gene's germline CDR1 is SGDLS and CDR2 YYNGEE. After removal of 4 bases from V and 8 bases from J, the junction contained 4 bases not matched to a gene. In nucleotides, the CDR3 is TGTGCCAGCAGCCCACGGACAGGGGGCGAAGCTTTCTTT. It is translated as CASSPRTGGEAFF.

The rearrangement uses TRBV5-6 and TRBJ2-2; 7 bases line up with TRBD1. This CDR3 has 17 residues. The germline CDR1 and CDR2 sequences are SGHDT and YYEEEE. V lost 3 bases and J lost 4; bases outside the gene matches: 12. For the CDR3, the DNA is TGTGCCAGCAGCTCCTCCCCCGGGACAGCCCCCACCGGGGAGCTGTTTTTT. It encodes CASSSSPGTAPTGELFF.

This clone was detected only once. The rearrangement uses TRBV7-3 and TRBJ2-5; TRBD1 agrees at 7 bases. Germline assignment: CDR1 SGHTA and CDR2 FQGTGA. Trimming at V came to 6 bases and at J to 2 bases, leaving 3 bases not matched to a gene. CDR3 length: 13 amino acids. The CDR3 DNA reads TGTGCCAGCAGTGGGACAGAACAAGAGACCCAGTACTTC. As protein: CASSGTEQETQYF.

The rearrangement links TRBV24-1 to TRBJ1-2, with 8 bases identical to TRBD1. The CDR3 loop spans 11 amino acids. From germline, CDR1 is KGHDR and CDR2 SFDVKD. The trim removed 4 bases at V and 14 bases at J, leaving 5 bases unmatched. CDR3 sequence: CATSDDRGWTF. CDR3 nucleotide sequence: TGTGCCACCAGTGACGACAGGGGATGGACCTTC.

This sequence joins TRBV30 and TRBJ2-7, with a possible D match to TRBD2 (6 bases). Germline V gene data show CDR1 as GTSNPN and CDR2 as SVGIG (reference sequence). V shed 0 bases and J shed 2 bases, with 8 bases lying between them. The CDR3 is 13 amino acids. In DNA form, the CDR3 reads TGTGCCTGGAGTGTTACGGGGGCCTACGAGCAGTACTTC. Protein product: CAWSVTGAYEQYF.

The V and J genes are TRBV28 and TRBJ1-5; D perhaps matches TRBD1 (6 bases). CDR3 size: 12 residues. Germline V gene data show CDR1 as MDHEN and CDR2 as SYDVKM. The ends were cut back, 10 bases at V and 3 bases at J, with 10 bases in the middle. CDR3 region: CATRDNNQPQHF. The CDR3 nucleotides are TGTGCCACCCGGGACAACAATCAGCCCCAGCATTTT.

The chain links TRBV7-2 to TRBJ1-5, with D possibly matching TRBD1 (6 bases). The CDR3 has 15 amino acids. Germline-derived CDR1 and CDR2 are SGHTA and FQGNSA. Trimming removed 5 bases from V and 0 bases from J, with 11 bases in between. The CDR3 region is CASSRTAYSNQPQHF. CDR3 nucleotides: TGTGCCAGCAGCCGGACAGCCTATAGCAATCAGCCCCAGCATTTT.

The chain carries TRBV5-6 and TRBJ2-3; no reliable D call. CDR1 is SGHDT, CDR2 YYEEEE, per germline. This CDR3 has 14 residues. V gave up 0 bases and J gave up 4 bases, with 9 bases separating them. The CDR3 bases are TGTGCCAGCAGCTTGGGCCTCCGGGCAGATACGCAGTATTTT. Translating it yields CASSLGLRADTQYF.

J is TRBJ1-2 and V is TRBV7-9, with 7 bases aligning to TRBD1. The trim removed 4 bases at V and 0 bases at J, leaving 11 bases unmatched. CDR1 and CDR2 (germline): SEHNR, FQNEAQ (reference sequence). The CDR3 consists of 17 residues. The CDR3 reads CASSSSKAGQTNYGYTF. The DNA for the CDR3 is TGTGCCAGCAGCTCCTCCAAGGCGGGACAGACTAACTATGGCTACACCTTC.

This sequence joins TRBV24-1 and TRBJ1-1, with 7 bases identical to TRBD1. V dropped 6 bases and J dropped 5; count of bases not matched to a gene: 11. Germline CDR1 and CDR2: KGHDR and SFDVKD. CDR3 length equals 15 residues. Here the CDR3 DNA reads TGTGCCACCAGTTCAAGAGACAGGGATGGTACTGAAGCTTTCTTT. This gives the protein CATSSRDRDGTEAFF.

The rearrangement uses TRBV3-1 (or the pseudogene TRBV3-2) and TRBJ1-1; D possibly corresponds to TRBD1 (5 bases). Looked up from germline, CDR1 is LGHDT and CDR2 is YNNKEL (reference sequence). The V gene lost 1 base and the J gene lost 10 bases, with 16 bases spanning the gap. This CDR3 is 14 amino acids long. Written as DNA, the CDR3 is TGTGCCAGCAGCCAAGTCCAGGGCGGAGATCGAGCTTTCTTT. Translation gives CASSQVQGGDRAFF.

This chain joins TRBV15 and TRBJ2-1; D call uncertain. From germline, CDR1 is LNHNV and CDR2 YYDKDF (reference sequence). V was shortened by 5 bases and J by 2 bases, with 4 bases between the two germline ends. The CDR3 spans 12 residues. CDR3 residues: CATSQTYNEQFF. DNA of the CDR3: TGTGCCACCAGCCAAACCTACAATGAGCAGTTCTTC.

The chain carries TRBV5-5 and TRBJ1-1, with 7 nucleotides matching TRBD1. V lost 2 bases to trimming and J lost 3 bases; unmatched junction nucleotides: 7. This CDR3 has 15 residues. Germline-derived CDR1 and CDR2 are SGHKS and YYEKEE (reference sequence). CDR3 nucleotide sequence: TGTGCCAGCAGCTTAGCTCTGACAGGGTACACTGAAGCTTTCTTT. It encodes CASSLALTGYTEAFF.

This sequence joins TRBV7-9 and TRBJ1-5; the match to TRBD1 covers 7 bases. The germline CDR1 and CDR2 sequences are SEHNR and FQNEAQ (reference sequence). This CDR3 spans 16 amino acids. The junction had 3 bases not matched to a gene; V was cut back by 1 base and J by 0 bases. Here the CDR3 DNA reads TGTGCCAGCAGCTTAGGGACAGGCGATAGCAATCAGCCCCAGCATTTT. Amino acids: CASSLGTGDSNQPQHF.

The chain couples TRBV28 to TRBJ2-4; TRBD1 might be the D (6 bases). This CDR3 has 15 amino acids. The V end lost 5 bases, the J end lost 1 base, and 12 bases lay between the germline ends. From germline, CDR1 is MDHEN and CDR2 SYDVKM. The CDR3 nucleotides are TGTGCCAGCAGTAACAGGGTTTTGGCCAAAAACATTCAGTACTTC. Its translation is CASSNRVLAKNIQYF. The whole variable domain, filled in from reference TRBV28 and TRBJ2-4, reads DVKVTQSSRYLVKRTGEKVFLECVQDMDHENMFWYRQDPGLGLRLIYFSYDVKMKEKGDIPEGYSVSREKKERFSLILESASTNQTSMYLCASSNRVLAKNIQYFGAGTRLSVL.

This chain links TRBV4-1 with TRBJ2-4; D uncertain. The germline CDR1 and CDR2 sequences are MGHRA and YSYEKL. The CDR3 has 19 residues. Trimming took off 1 base at V and 0 bases at J, with 19 bases between the two ends. The CDR3 sequence is CASSQGPARGIIAKNIQYF. The CDR3, as DNA: TGCGCCAGCAGCCAAGGTCCAGCGCGCGGTATAATAGCCAAAAACATTCAGTACTTC.